This T cell receptor (beta chain) was obtained from a study of cytomegalovirus exposure and HLA in healthy donors. Findings and limits, study-wide: Within an earlier analysis, most TCR beta V segments proved productive either about 87% or about 30% of the time. Later genetic work tied a missense DCLRE1C variant to beta-chain V and J trimming. Upon later analysis, TCR association rates were observed to vary by HLA locus, being highest for DRB1 and lowest for HLA-C.

The PCR ran on 60 Vbeta and 13 Jbeta primers. This table comes from immunoSEQ multiplex PCR, and its TCRdb copy is limited to in-frame clones, with some not included. This table lists some 39,000 clones. As concerns this clone: Its matching antigen is unknown.

The CDR3 sequence is 16 residues long. Germline CDR1 reads SGHRS; CDR2 reads YFSETQ. V was pared by 2 bases and J by 6 bases, with 7 bases of the junction left unmatched. The chain couples TRBV5-1 to TRBJ1-6; 8 bases align to TRBD1. Sequenced input: PBMCs. This clonotype was obtained from a male donor in good health and CMV-seronegative. CDR3 in amino acids: CASSLPGGDGNSPLHF. The CDR3 DNA is TGCGCCAGCAGCTTACCAGGGGGCGACGGTAATTCACCCCTCCACTTT.